Each of the 14 T cell receptor beta chains below was sequenced from the same sample in a study of shared clonotypes between healthy human individuals. Assay: immunoSEQ multiplex PCR; the TCRdb copy retains only in-frame clones and omits some. The data contain about 1,500,000 clones, 96% of them singletons. Specimen: naive CD4+ T cells sorted from blood. Subset reported: CD45RA+ positively selected. Source of these receptors: a man aged 25-45 years in good health.

Comment on this clone: Other DNA sequences of this sample code for an identical CDR3. This chain links TRBV6-5 with TRBJ1-1; D is unclear. Germline CDR1 and CDR2: MNHEY and SVGAGI. Trimming shortened V by 6 bases and J by 2 bases, and 4 bases separated the two germline ends. This CDR3 comprises 11 residues. The CDR3 sequence: CASSRNTEAFF. CDR3 DNA: TGTGCCAGCAGCCGTAACACTGAAGCTTTCTTT.

CDR3 loop: CASSSTGLYEQYF. CDR3 DNA sequence: TGTGCCAGTAGTTCGACAGGTTTATACGAGCAGTACTTC. The chain uses TRBV19 and TRBJ2-7; the D gene is possibly TRBD1 (6 bases). Germline assignment: CDR1 LNHDA and CDR2 SQIVND (reference sequence). The V end lost 5 bases, the J end lost 4 bases, and 12 bases lay between the germline ends. The length of the CDR3 is 13 residues.

The chain employs TRBV27 and TRBJ2-7; D is possibly TRBD2 (5 bases). Trimming removed 4 bases at V and 0 bases at J, with 13 bases between. CDR1 and CDR2 from the germline V gene are MNHEY and SMNVEV (reference sequence). The CDR3 covers 15 residues. The CDR3 protein is CASSSIRLRSYEQYF. CDR3 DNA: TGTGCCAGCAGTTCAATCCGACTACGCTCCTACGAGCAGTACTTC.

The chain has TRBV30 and TRBJ2-7; possible D gene TRBD2, 5 bases. The CDR3 spans 13 residues. Trimming cost V 3 bases and J 3 bases, with 12 bases left between them. In germline, CDR1 is GTSNPN, CDR2 SVGIG (reference sequence). The CDR3 coding sequence is TGTGCCTGGAGGGTGGCGGGTATCTACGAGCAGTACTTC. Protein product: CAWRVAGIYEQYF. Full variable domain (missing parts from reference TRBV30 and TRBJ2-7): SQTIHQWPATLVQPVGSPLSLECTVEGTSNPNLYWYRQAAGRGLQLLFYSVGIGQISSEVPQNLSASRPQDRQFILSSKKLLLSDSGFYLCAWRVAGIYEQYFGPGTRLTVT.

The J gene is TRBJ2-1, the V gene TRBV5-1; possibly TRBD2 for D (7 bases). Germline V gives CDR1 SGHRS, CDR2 YFSETQ. The CDR3 length is 18 residues. V shed 4 bases and J shed 5 bases, with 25 bases lying between them. The CDR3 here is CASSPGGTSGGSDNEQFF. CDR3 in DNA: TGCGCCAGCAGCCCTGGCGGGACAAGTGGCGGGAGTGACAATGAGCAGTTCTTC.

This sequence joins TRBV27 and TRBJ1-4, with 8 bases fitting TRBD1. The germline V gene has CDR1 MNHEY and CDR2 SMNVEV (reference sequence). The CDR3 runs to 14 residues. The trim removed 6 bases at V and 8 bases at J, leaving 8 bases unmatched. In DNA, the CDR3 is TGTGCCAGCAGCCTACAGGGGGGTCGGGAAAAACTGTTTTTT. Its translation: CASSLQGGREKLFF.

The chain couples TRBV6-5 to TRBJ1-1; TRBD1 agrees at 8 bases. The V and J ends lost 2 bases and 8 bases, in that order; junction bases with no gene match: 10. Germline V gives CDR1 MNHEY, CDR2 SVGAGI. This CDR3 is 15 amino acids long. CDR3 DNA: TGTGCCAGCAGTTACAGGTCCCTGGACAGGGTCGAAGCTTTCTTT. Protein product: CASSYRSLDRVEAFF.

The CDR3 DNA is TGTGCCAGCAGCTGGTCTAGCGGGAGTTACAATGAGCAGTTCTTC. Protein sequence: CASSWSSGSYNEQFF. The rearrangement joins TRBV11-2 to TRBJ2-1; 10 nucleotides line up with TRBD2. The trim removed 4 bases at V and 4 bases at J, leaving 4 bases unmatched. The CDR3 covers 15 residues. Looked up from germline, CDR1 is SGHAT and CDR2 is FQNNGV. Using reference TRBV11-2 and TRBJ2-1 for the parts outside the CDR3, the full variable domain is EAGVAQSPRYKIIEKRQSVAFWCNPISGHATLYWYQQILGQGPKLLIQFQNNGVVDDSQLPKDRFSAERLKGVDSTLKIQPAKLEDSAVYLCASSWSSGSYNEQFFGPGTRLTVL.

The chain combines TRBV14 with TRBJ2-1; D is perhaps TRBD1 or TRBD2 (5 bases each). The ends were cut back, 4 bases at V and 10 bases at J, with 8 bases in the middle. The germline V gene encodes CDR1 SGHDN and CDR2 FVKESK. The CDR3 consists of 11 residues. CDR3 in DNA: TGTGCCAGCAGCCGGTGGGGGGAGCAGTTCTTC. It is translated as CASSRWGEQFF.

CDR3 nucleotide sequence: TGTGCCAGCAGCCGCGAGGGGCAGGGGACCACCTACGAGCAGTACTTC. Its translation is CASSREGQGTTYEQYF. This chain uses TRBV4-2 with TRBJ2-7, with D tentatively TRBD1 (6 bases). The V and J ends lost 4 bases and 2 bases respectively, with 18 bases between them. The CDR3 loop spans 16 amino acids. Per germline, CDR1 LGHNA and CDR2 YNFKEQ.

For the CDR3, the DNA is TGCGCCAGCAGCCCGGGACTAGCGGACATATACGAGCAGTACTTC. Amino acid sequence: CASSPGLADIYEQYF. The rearrangement uses TRBV5-1 and TRBJ2-7; TRBD2 matches 11 bases. Unmatched junction bases numbered 7, after V lost 4 bases and J lost 4 bases. Germline V gives CDR1 SGHRS, CDR2 YFSETQ. The CDR3 sequence is 15 residues long.

The rearrangement links TRBV5-1 to TRBJ1-2, with TRBD1 matching 8 bases. Germline V gives CDR1 SGHRS, CDR2 YFSETQ. With V trimmed by 0 bases and J by 7 bases, 5 bases remained unmatched. This CDR3 spans 14 amino acids. The CDR3 region is CASSLEAGGIGYTF. The CDR3 region has the DNA TGCGCCAGCAGCTTGGAGGCAGGGGGCATTGGCTACACCTTC.

The V gene is TRBV4-3, the J gene TRBJ2-5; D uncertain. V was shortened by 0 bases and J by 5 bases, with 10 bases between the two germline ends. Germline values: CDR1 LGHNA, CDR2 YSLEER. The CDR3 is 14 residues long. The CDR3 protein is CASSQDHASETQYF. The CDR3 DNA reads TGCGCCAGCAGCCAAGATCATGCATCGGAGACCCAGTACTTC.

For the CDR3, the DNA is TGTGCCAGCAGCCTCGTGACGGAGACAGGGGGCATACATGAGCAGTTCTTC. It is translated as CASSLVTETGGIHEQFF. This chain joins TRBV21-1 and TRBJ2-1; TRBD1 was called by the table and not checked on the DNA. TRBV21-1 is reported as a pseudogene. This CDR3 contains 17 residues.